One and the same sample provided the 22 T cell receptor gamma chains below, sequenced in a study of gammadelta T cells in human blood. TCRdb re-called clones from the RT-PCR reads using CATT. The table lists a few hundred gamma-chain clones, 20% to 25% of them singletons. The sample comprised Vgamma9Vdelta2 gamma-delta T cells from adult blood. These receptors were taken from a human donor.

This clone has a handful of counts. Given a far larger clone just one base away, this is likely a sequencing read error. The sample holds other DNA sequences that translate to the same CDR3. The genes are TRGV2 and TRGJ1 or TRGJ2. This CDR3 is 10 amino acids long. Germline lookup yields CDR1 EGSNGY and CDR2 YDSYNSKV. The CDR3 DNA reads TGTGCCGCTGATTACTATAAGAAACTCTTT. Amino acids: CAADYYKKLF.

This clone is termed hyperexpanded. This rearrangement joins TRGV2 to TRGJ1 or TRGJ2. V shed 12 bases and J 2 bases; nucleotides not matched to a gene: 4. In germline, CDR1 is EGSNGY, CDR2 YDSYNSKV. The CDR3 length is 10 residues. The CDR3 nucleotides are TGTGCCGCTGATTATTATAAGAAACTCTTT. Residues: CAADYYKKLF.

This clone qualifies as large. This chain connects TRGV9 to TRGJP. This CDR3 contains 18 residues. Trimming at V came to 0 bases and at J to 4 bases, leaving 6 bases not matched to a gene. CDR1 and CDR2 (germline): GITISATS, ISYDGTV (reference sequence). CDR3 sequence reads: CALWEVPNQELGKKIKVF. CDR3 in DNA: TGTGCCTTGTGGGAGGTGCCTAACCAAGAGTTGGGCAAAAAAATCAAGGTATTT.

By share, this clone counts as medium-sized (0.01 to 0.1%). This sequence may be a read error, since a much larger clone differs from it by one base. Other DNA sequences from this sample encode an identical CDR3 as well. This chain joins TRGV9 and TRGJP. CDR3 length: 18 amino acids. V shed 2 bases, J shed 4 bases, and the junction held 8 bases outside the gene matches. The germline gives CDR1 GITISATS, CDR2 ISYDGTV (reference sequence). The CDR3 DNA sequence: TGTGCCTTGTGGGAGGGCCGTTCTCAAGAGTTGGGCAAAAAAATCAAGGTATTT. This codes for CALWEGRSQELGKKIKVF.

This clone appeared a few times. This likely reflects a read error, since a far larger clone is one base away. This chain links TRGV9 with TRGJP. The J gene comes from matching the DNA to germline here; TCRdb lacks it. Germline V gene lookup returns CDR1 GITISATS and CDR2 ISYDGTV (reference sequence). The CDR3 is made up of 16 amino acids. The CDR3 nucleotides read TGTGCCTTGTGGGAGGTGCGGGAGTTGGGCAAAAAAAACAAGGTATTT. Translation gives CALWEVRELGKKNKVF.

To note about this clone: A far more abundant clone sits one base away, making this likely a read error. This sample also contains other DNA sequences that code for the same CDR3. The chain employs TRGV9 and TRGJP. CDR1 and CDR2 (germline): GITISATS, ISYDGTV (reference sequence). The CDR3 length is 16 residues. The CDR3 DNA sequence: TGCGCCTTGTGGGAGGCAGGAGAGTTGGGCAAAAAAATCAAGGTATTT. This encodes CALWEAGELGKKIKVF.

No V segment was called; the J segment is TRGJ1 or TRGJ2. This CDR3 has 28 residues. The CDR3 coding sequence is TGCGCTTGTGATCTTGCTGAAGGAAGTAACGGCTACATCCACTGGTACCTACACCAGGAGGGGAAGGGGTATAAGAAACTCTTT. Translating gives CACDLAEGSNGYIHWYLHQEGKGYKKLF.

A note on this clone: A far larger clone lies a single base away; this is likely a read error. J gene calling gave no result, while the V gene is TRGV9. CDR3 size: 13 residues. The germline CDR1 and CDR2 sequences are GITISATS and ISYDGTV (reference sequence). CDR3 sequence reads: CALWEDRPRKKLF. CDR3 DNA: TGTGCCTTGTGGGAGGATCGGCCCAGGAAAAAACTCTTT.

This clone is deemed large (0.1 to 1%). The chain uses TRGV9 and TRGJP. Germline CDR1 is GITISATS and CDR2 is ISYDGTV (reference sequence). Trimming cost V 0 bases and J 7 bases; bases outside gene matches: 6. The CDR3 spans 17 residues. The CDR3 nucleotides read TGTGCCTTGTGGGAGGTGCGCGGGGAGTTGGGCAAAAAAATCAAGGTATTT. It translates to CALWEVRGELGKKIKVF.

This clone was detected only a few times. The chain recombines TRGV9 with TRGJP. Germline CDR1 reads GITISATS; CDR2 reads ISYDGTV (reference sequence). Germline trimming cut 0 bases from V and 16 bases from J; bases unmatched to any gene: 12. The CDR3 has 16 residues. This CDR3 is CALWEVKSWAKKIKVF. CDR3 nucleotide sequence: TGTGCCTTGTGGGAGGTGAAGAGTTGGGCAAAAAAAATCAAGGTATTT.

In the case of this clone: A far larger clone lies a single base away; this is likely a read error. The rearrangement uses TRGV9 and TRGJP. The CDR3 extends over 16 amino acids. Germline V gives CDR1 GITISATS, CDR2 ISYDGTV (reference sequence). CDR3 nucleotide sequence: TGTGCCTTGTGGGAGGTGCAAGAGTTGGACAAAAAAATCAAGGTATTT. Translated, it gives CALWEVQELDKKIKVF.

A word on this clone: A far larger clone differs by one base, so this is likely a read error. Distinct nucleotide sequences in the sample also encode this CDR3. The chain employs TRGV9 and TRGJP. V shed 0 bases and J 7 bases; nucleotides not matched to a gene: 3. Germline V gene data show CDR1 as GITISATS and CDR2 as ISYDGTV (reference sequence). The CDR3 runs 16 residues. CDR3 DNA sequence: TGTGCCTTGTGGGAGGTGCAGGAGTTGGGCAAAAAAATCAAGGTATTT. It codes for CALWEVQELGKKIKVF.

For this clone: The protein given by TCRdb reflects a much larger clone and differs at residue 3 from this DNA's translation, likely from a read error; the protein shown is the DNA's translation. The J segment is TRGJ1 or TRGJ2; no V gene was assigned. The CDR3 runs 15 residues. CDR3 DNA: TGTGCCTCGTGGGAGCCACCGGGTAATTATTATAAGAAACTCTTT. Protein product: CASWEPPGNYYKKLF.

Details on this clone: A read error is the likely source, as a far larger clone sits one nucleotide away. This chain links TRGV8 with TRGJ1 or TRGJ2. The CDR3 runs 11 residues. Losses at the gene ends were 9 bases for V and 1 base for J; bases not matched to a gene: 3. Germline loops: CDR1 VENAVY, CDR2 YDSYNSRV. The CDR3 DNA reads as TGTGCCACCACTAATTATTATAAGAAACTCTTT. Encoded protein: CATTNYYKKLF.

As for this clone: The protein TCRdb gives is from a much larger clone and does not agree with this DNA's translation at residue 12, likely a read error; the protein shown here comes from the DNA. The genes are TRGV9 and TRGJP. No J gene was available from TCRdb, and it was assigned here by a germline match of the DNA. The CDR3 has 15 residues. Germline CDR1 reads GITISATS; CDR2 reads ISYDGTV (reference sequence). CDR3: CALWKQELGKKNKVF. In DNA form, the CDR3 reads TGTGCCTTGTGGAAGCAAGAGTTGGGCAAAAAAAACAAGGTATTT.

To note about this clone: Given a far larger clone just one base away, this is likely a sequencing read error. The sample holds other DNA sequences that translate to the same CDR3. The chain carries TRGV9 and TRGJP. CDR1 is GITISATS, CDR2 ISYDGTV, per germline (reference sequence). The CDR3 is 15 amino acids. CDR3 in amino acids: CALWETELGKKIKVF. CDR3 nucleotide sequence: TGTGCCTTGTGGGAAACAGAGTTGGGCAAAAAAATTAAGGTATTT.

Worth noting for this clone: The protein that TCRdb holds for this DNA derives from a much larger clone and differs from the translated DNA at residue 7, which likely indicates a read error; the protein shown here is translated from the DNA. J is TRGJ1 or TRGJ2 and V is TRGV2. Looked up from germline, CDR1 is EGSNGY and CDR2 is YDSYNSKV. This CDR3 is 10 amino acids long. The CDR3 spells CAADYYEKLF. The DNA for the CDR3 is TGTGCCGCTGATTATTATGAGAAACTCTTT.

To note about this clone: A far larger clone is one base from this, pointing to a likely read error. V gene TRGV9 combines with J gene TRGJP. The V gene's germline CDR1 is GITISATS and CDR2 ISYDGTV (reference sequence). There are 18 residues in the CDR3. In DNA form, the CDR3 reads TGTGCCTTGTGGGAGATGCAGGGGCAAGAGTTGGACAAAAAAATCAAGGTATTT. Protein product: CALWEMQGQELDKKIKVF.

There are a few counts of this clone. TCRdb lists the protein of a much larger clone for this DNA, which differs at residue 5, so this is likely a read error; the protein given here is translated from the DNA itself. J is TRGJP1 and V is TRGV10. TRGV10 is sorted into the ORF group, with uncertain function. The CDR3 extends over 15 amino acids. The junction had 8 bases not matched to a gene; V was cut back by 8 bases and J by 1 base. CDR3 DNA sequence: TGTGCTGCGTGGGTTTCCTCTACCACTGGTTGGTTCAAGATATTT. This codes for CAAWVSSTTGWFKIF.

With respect to this clone: TCRdb's entry gives the protein of a much larger clone, which mismatches this DNA's translation at residues 6 and 7, likely from a read error; the protein reported here is translated from the DNA. V is TRGV9 and J is TRGJ1 or TRGJ2. TCRdb gives no J gene; it was assigned here by matching the DNA to germline. J was trimmed by 10 bases and V by 3 bases; bases with no gene match: 12. The length of the CDR3 is 13 residues. Germline loops: CDR1 GITISATS, CDR2 ISYDGTV (reference sequence). CDR3 nucleotides: TGTGCCTTGTGGGAGTATCAGCCCAGGAAGAAACTCTTT. This codes for CALWEYQPRKKLF.

Comment on this clone: A far larger clone is one base from this, pointing to a likely read error. The same CDR3 arises from other DNA sequences in this sample as well. The chain uses TRGV9 and TRGJP. TCRdb gives no J gene; it was assigned here by matching the DNA to germline. J was trimmed by 7 bases and V by 3 bases; bases with no gene match: 3. There are 15 residues in the CDR3. CDR1 is GITISATS, CDR2 ISYDGTV, per germline (reference sequence). CDR3 DNA sequence: TGTGCCTTGTGGGAGCGTGAGTTGGGCAAAAAAATCAAGGTATTT. It codes for CALWERELGKKIKVF.

A word on this clone: TCRdb pairs this DNA with a much larger clone's protein that differs at residue 6, likely a read error; the protein shown was translated from the DNA. The V call is TRGV9, the J call TRGJP. V trimming: 3 bases; J trimming: 4 bases; junction bases outside the gene matches: 9. Germline V CDR1 and CDR2: GITISATS, ISYDGTV (reference sequence). This CDR3 is built from 18 residues. CDR3 protein: CALWEHPLQELGKKIKVF. As DNA, the CDR3 is TGTGCCTTGTGGGAGCATCCTCTCCAAGAGTTGGGCAAAAAAATCAAGGTATTT.